Listed here are 10 T cell receptor beta chains from one sample, sequenced in a study of cytomegalovirus exposure and HLA in healthy donors. PCR used 60 Vbeta primers and 13 Jbeta primers. Some clones are missing from TCRdb's copy, which holds only in-frame ones; the method was immunoSEQ multiplex PCR. This sample carries about 160,000 clones, approximately 79% of them seen once, and the ten largest clones take 1.3% to 1.5%. Sequences were obtained from PBMCs. The source is a man aged 60-69 years in good health and CMV-seronegative.

The CDR3 loop is CASSVGLAGGAETQYF. The CDR3 DNA sequence: TGTGCCAGCAGCGTAGGACTAGCGGGGGGTGCGGAGACCCAGTACTTC. The chain joins TRBV2 to TRBJ2-5; 14 nucleotides line up with TRBD2. V shed 6 bases, J shed 5 bases, and the junction held 8 bases outside the gene matches. The CDR3 contains 16 residues. CDR1 and CDR2 from the germline V gene are SNHLY and FYNNEI.

The chain carries TRBV5-1 and TRBJ2-7; 8 bases agree with TRBD1. Germline V gene lookup returns CDR1 SGHRS and CDR2 YFSETQ. The CDR3 totals 15 residues. Trimming took 3 bases from V and 3 from J; bases not matched to a gene: 8. CDR3 amino acids: CASSWSTGELYEQYF. Here the CDR3 DNA reads TGCGCCAGCAGCTGGTCGACAGGGGAACTCTACGAGCAGTACTTC.

The chain is built from TRBV5-4 and TRBJ2-3; no definite D call. Germline V gene data show CDR1 as SGHNT and CDR2 as YYREEE (reference sequence). The CDR3 consists of 12 residues. The V gene lost 4 bases and the J gene lost 3 bases, with 6 bases spanning the gap. The CDR3 sequence: CASSPTTDTQYF. For the CDR3, the DNA is TGTGCCAGCAGCCCAACTACAGATACGCAGTATTTT.

Regarding this clone: At one boundary the junction diverges from the germline segment, which might be a read error. CDR3 protein: CSSSLGGSRVFF. The CDR3 coding sequence is TGTTCCAGCAGCTTAGGAGGTTCGAGGGTGTTCTTC. The J gene is TRBJ2-1, the V gene TRBV7-9, with D perhaps TRBD2 (5 bases). The length of the CDR3 is 12 residues. Per the germline V gene, CDR1 is SEHNR and CDR2 is FQNEAQ (reference sequence).

The V gene is TRBV19, the J gene TRBJ1-5; 10 bases match TRBD1. In germline, CDR1 is LNHDA, CDR2 SQIVND (reference sequence). The CDR3 length is 16 residues. Trimming cost V 5 bases and J 2 bases; bases outside gene matches: 6. CDR3 sequence reads: CASSDRGPSGNQPQHF. The CDR3 DNA sequence: TGTGCCAGTAGTGACAGGGGGCCGAGCGGCAATCAGCCCCAGCATTTT. Variable domain in full (rest from reference TRBV19 and TRBJ1-5): DGGITQSPKYLFRKEGQNVTLSCEQNLNHDAMYWYRQDPGQGLRLIYYSQIVNDFQKGDIAEGYSVSREKKESFPLTVTSAQKNPTAFYLCASSDRGPSGNQPQHFGDGTRLSIL.

The chain uses TRBV19 and TRBJ2-5; 10 bases match TRBD2. The CDR3 loop spans 16 amino acids. CDR1 and CDR2 (germline): LNHDA, SQIVND (reference sequence). V gave up 3 bases and J gave up 1 base; unmatched junction bases: 5. CDR3 residues: CASSMGQRGGQETQYF. In DNA, the CDR3 is TGTGCCAGTAGTATGGGTCAGCGGGGGGGCCAAGAGACCCAGTACTTC.

The V gene is TRBV2, the J gene TRBJ2-7, with 8 nucleotides matching TRBD2. This CDR3 comprises 14 residues. The germline CDR1 and CDR2 sequences are SNHLY and FYNNEI. The ends lost 7 bases at V and 2 bases at J; junction bases unmatched: 7. CDR3 nucleotides: TGTGCCAGCATAAACGGGAGGGCCCCCTACGAGCAGTACTTC. It specifies CASINGRAPYEQYF.

In DNA, the CDR3 is TGTGCCAGCAGAGCGTCAGACAGGGATGAGCAGTTCTTC. The encoded protein is CASRASDRDEQFF. V usage is TRBV6-5 and J usage is TRBJ2-1, with TRBD1 matching over 7 bases. This CDR3 spans 13 amino acids. Germline trimming cut 6 bases from V and 8 bases from J; bases unmatched to any gene: 7. Germline CDR1 is MNHEY and CDR2 is SVGAGI.

The genes are TRBV7-6 and TRBJ1-6, with a possible D match to TRBD1 (6 bases). There are 15 residues in the CDR3. Germline V CDR1 and CDR2: SGHVS, FNYEAQ. V was cut by 4 bases and J by 6 bases, with 13 bases left in between. The CDR3 DNA sequence: TGTGCCAGCAGCTCACAGGGCGGAGGTAATTCACCCCTCCACTTT. Amino acid sequence: CASSSQGGGNSPLHF.

This chain uses TRBV19 with TRBJ2-1, with 14 bases matching TRBD2. Germline CDR1 LNHDA, CDR2 SQIVND (reference sequence). J lost 4 bases, V lost 4 bases, and 6 bases had no gene match. The CDR3 runs to 17 residues. CDR3 in DNA: TGTGCCAGTAGTACGGGACTAGCGGGGGCCGGGTACAATGAGCAGTTCTTC. Translation: CASSTGLAGAGYNEQFF.